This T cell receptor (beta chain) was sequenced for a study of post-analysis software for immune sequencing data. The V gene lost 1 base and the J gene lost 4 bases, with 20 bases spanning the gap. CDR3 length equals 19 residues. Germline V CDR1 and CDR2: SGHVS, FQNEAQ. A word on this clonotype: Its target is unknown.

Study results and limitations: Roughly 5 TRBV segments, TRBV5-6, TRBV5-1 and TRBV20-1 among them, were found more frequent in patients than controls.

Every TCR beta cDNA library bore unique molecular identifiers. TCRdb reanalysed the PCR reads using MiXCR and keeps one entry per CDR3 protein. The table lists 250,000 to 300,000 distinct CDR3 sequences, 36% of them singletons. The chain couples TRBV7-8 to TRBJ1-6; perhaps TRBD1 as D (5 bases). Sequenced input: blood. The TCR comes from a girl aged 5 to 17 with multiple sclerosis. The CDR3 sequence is CASSLGQPLEAFYNSPLHF. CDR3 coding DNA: TGTGCCAGCAGCTTAGGACAGCCACTGGAGGCCTTTTATAATTCACCCCTCCACTTT.